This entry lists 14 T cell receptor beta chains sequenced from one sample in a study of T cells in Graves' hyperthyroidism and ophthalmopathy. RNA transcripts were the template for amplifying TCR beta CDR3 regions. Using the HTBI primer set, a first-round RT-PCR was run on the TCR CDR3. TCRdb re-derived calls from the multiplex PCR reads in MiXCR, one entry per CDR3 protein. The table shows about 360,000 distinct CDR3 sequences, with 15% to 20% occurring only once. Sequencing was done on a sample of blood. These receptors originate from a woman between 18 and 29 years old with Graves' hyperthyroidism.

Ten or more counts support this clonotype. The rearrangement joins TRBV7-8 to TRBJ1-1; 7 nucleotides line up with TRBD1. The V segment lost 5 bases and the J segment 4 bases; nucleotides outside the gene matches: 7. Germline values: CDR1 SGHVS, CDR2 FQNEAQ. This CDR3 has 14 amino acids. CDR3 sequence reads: CASSQTTGFTEAFF. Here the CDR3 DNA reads TGTGCCAGCAGCCAGACGACAGGGTTCACTGAAGCTTTCTTT.

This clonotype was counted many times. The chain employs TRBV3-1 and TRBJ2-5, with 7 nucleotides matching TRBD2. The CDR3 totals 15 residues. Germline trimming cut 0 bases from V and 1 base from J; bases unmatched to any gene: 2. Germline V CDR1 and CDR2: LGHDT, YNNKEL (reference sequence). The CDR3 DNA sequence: TGTGCCAGCAGCCAAGAGGGACTATTCCAAGAGACCCAGTACTTC. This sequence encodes CASSQEGLFQETQYF.

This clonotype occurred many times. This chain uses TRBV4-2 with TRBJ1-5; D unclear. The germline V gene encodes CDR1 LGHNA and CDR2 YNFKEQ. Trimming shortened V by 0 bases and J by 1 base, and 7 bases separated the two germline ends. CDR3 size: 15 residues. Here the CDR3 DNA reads TGTGCCAGCAGCCAAGATAGGACGAGCAATCAGCCCCAGCATTTT. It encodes CASSQDRTSNQPQHF.

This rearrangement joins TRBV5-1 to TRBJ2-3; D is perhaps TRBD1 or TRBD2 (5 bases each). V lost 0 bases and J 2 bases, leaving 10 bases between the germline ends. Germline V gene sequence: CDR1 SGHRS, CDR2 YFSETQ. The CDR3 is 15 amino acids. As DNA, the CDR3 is TGCGCCAGCAGCTTGGACGGGGCTCTCACAGATACGCAGTATTTT. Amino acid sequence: CASSLDGALTDTQYF.

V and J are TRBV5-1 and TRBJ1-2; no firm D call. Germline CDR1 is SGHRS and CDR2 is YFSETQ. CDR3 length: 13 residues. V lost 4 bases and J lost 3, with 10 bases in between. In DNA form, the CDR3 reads TGCGCCAGCAGCACCACAGATTACTATGGCTACACCTTC. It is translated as CASSTTDYYGYTF.

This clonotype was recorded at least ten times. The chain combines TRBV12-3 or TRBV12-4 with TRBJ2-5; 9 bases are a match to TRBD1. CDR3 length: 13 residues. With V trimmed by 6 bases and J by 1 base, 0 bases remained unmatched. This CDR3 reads CASRGQGQETQYF. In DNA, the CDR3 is TGTGCCAGCAGGGGACAGGGCCAAGAGACCCAGTACTTC.

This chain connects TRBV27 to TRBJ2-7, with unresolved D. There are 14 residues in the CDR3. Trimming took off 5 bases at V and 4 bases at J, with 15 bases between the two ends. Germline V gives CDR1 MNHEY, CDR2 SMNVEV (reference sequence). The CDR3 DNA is TGTGCCAGCAGTAACTCGGACCAATTATACGAGCAGTACTTC. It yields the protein CASSNSDQLYEQYF.

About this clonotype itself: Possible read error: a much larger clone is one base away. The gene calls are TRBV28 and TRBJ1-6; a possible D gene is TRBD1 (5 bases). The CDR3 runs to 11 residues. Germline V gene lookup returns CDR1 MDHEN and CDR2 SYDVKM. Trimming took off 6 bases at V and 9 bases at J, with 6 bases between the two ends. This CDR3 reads CASRRGSPLHF. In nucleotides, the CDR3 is TGTGCCAGCAGGAGGGGTTCACCCCTCCACTTT.

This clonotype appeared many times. CDR3 nucleotide sequence: TGTGCCAGCAGTTCCGGACGGCGAGCCAGGGATCAGCCCCAGCATTTT. It yields the protein CASSSGRRARDQPQHF. This chain links TRBV6-5 with TRBJ1-5, with D possibly matching TRBD1 (5 bases). The V end was cut by 4 bases, the J end by 5 bases, with 18 bases between. The V gene's germline CDR1 is MNHEY and CDR2 SVGAGI. The CDR3 is 16 residues long.

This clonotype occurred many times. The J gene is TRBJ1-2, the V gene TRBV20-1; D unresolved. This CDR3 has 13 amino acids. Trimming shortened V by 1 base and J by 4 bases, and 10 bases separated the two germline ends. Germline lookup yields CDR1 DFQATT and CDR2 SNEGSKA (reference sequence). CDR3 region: CSARVSAFYGYTF. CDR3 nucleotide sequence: TGCAGTGCTAGAGTGTCAGCCTTCTATGGCTACACCTTC.

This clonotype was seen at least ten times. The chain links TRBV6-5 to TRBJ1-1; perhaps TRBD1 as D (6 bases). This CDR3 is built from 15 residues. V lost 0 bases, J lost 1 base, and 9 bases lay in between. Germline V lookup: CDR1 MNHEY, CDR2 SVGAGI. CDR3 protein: CASSYSQGRNTEAFF. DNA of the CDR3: TGTGCCAGCAGTTACTCTCAGGGGAGGAACACTGAAGCTTTCTTT.

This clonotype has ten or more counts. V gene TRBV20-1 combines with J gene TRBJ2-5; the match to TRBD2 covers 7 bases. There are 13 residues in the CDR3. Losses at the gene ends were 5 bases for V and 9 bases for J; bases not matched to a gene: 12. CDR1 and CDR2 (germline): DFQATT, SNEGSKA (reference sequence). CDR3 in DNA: TGCAGTGCTCGCGGACTAGGTTTAGTGTCCCAGTACTTC. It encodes CSARGLGLVSQYF.

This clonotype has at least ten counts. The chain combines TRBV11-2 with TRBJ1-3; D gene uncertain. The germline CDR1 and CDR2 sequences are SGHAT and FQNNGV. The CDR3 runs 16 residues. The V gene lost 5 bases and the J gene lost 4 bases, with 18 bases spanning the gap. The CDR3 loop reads CASSAVRGTQGNTIYF. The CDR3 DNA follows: TGTGCCAGCAGCGCCGTCCGAGGAACGCAAGGAAACACCATATATTTT.

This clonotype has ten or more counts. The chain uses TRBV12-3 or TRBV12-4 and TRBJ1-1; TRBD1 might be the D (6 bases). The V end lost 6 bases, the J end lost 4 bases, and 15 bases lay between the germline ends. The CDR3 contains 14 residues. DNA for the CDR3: TGTGCCAGCAGCATCCCGGGGGCTGGCACTGAAGCTTTCTTT. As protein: CASSIPGAGTEAFF.